The 25 T cell receptor beta chains listed next were all sequenced from one sample in a study of CD8 T cells in ankylosing spondylitis. A single record per CDR3 protein comes from TCRdb applying MiXCR to the 5' RACE reads. The data contain around 150,000 distinct CDR3 sequences, about 7% of them singletons. Sequencing was carried out using blood, either unsorted or a sorted T cell fraction (not recorded which). Receptors originate from a female donor with ankylosing spondylitis or in good health (not recorded which).

This clonotype was counted at least ten times. The chain carries TRBV20-1 and TRBJ1-1; a weak D match, TRBD1 (5 bases). With 1 base removed from V and 0 bases from J, the gap between germline ends came to 9 bases. The CDR3 runs 14 residues. The V gene's germline CDR1 is DFQATT and CDR2 SNEGSKA (reference sequence). The CDR3 loop is CSARGDGLNTEAFF. CDR3 coding DNA: TGCAGTGCTAGAGGGGACGGCCTGAACACTGAAGCTTTCTTT.

This clonotype was seen ten or more times. This CDR3 is CSVDMGSNQPQHF. The CDR3 coding sequence is TGCAGCGTTGATATGGGGAGCAATCAGCCCCAGCATTTT. The V gene is TRBV29-1, the J gene TRBJ1-5; no clear D. Germline V gives CDR1 SQVTM, CDR2 ANQGSEA. V lost 3 bases, J lost 1 base, and 7 bases lay in between. This CDR3 is built from 13 residues.

This clonotype was observed at least ten times. V and J are TRBV7-9 and TRBJ1-1; 8 bases map to TRBD1. The CDR3 contains 14 residues. Germline-derived CDR1 and CDR2 are SEHNR and FQNEAQ (reference sequence). The trim removed 5 bases at V and 2 bases at J, leaving 4 bases unmatched. The CDR3 reads CASSMGQANTEAFF. CDR3 nucleotides: TGTGCCAGCAGCATGGGACAGGCAAACACTGAAGCTTTCTTT. Filled out from reference TRBV7-9 and TRBJ1-1, the complete variable domain reads DTGVSQNPRHKITKRGQNVTFRCDPISEHNRLYWYRQTLGQGPEFLTYFQNEAQLEKSRLLSDRFSAERPKGSFSTLEIQRTEQGDSAMYLCASSMGQANTEAFFGQGTRLTVV.

This clonotype was found a few times. This rearrangement joins TRBV19 to TRBJ1-1, with D tentatively TRBD1 (6 bases). The CDR3 runs 15 residues. The V gene lost 5 bases and the J gene lost 4 bases, with 17 bases spanning the gap. Looked up from germline, CDR1 is LNHDA and CDR2 is SQIVND (reference sequence). CDR3 DNA: TGTGCCAGTAGTCCCTCGGGGGGCCTGGCCACTGAAGCTTTCTTT. It translates to CASSPSGGLATEAFF.

This clonotype was seen at least ten times. The chain links TRBV20-1 to TRBJ2-5, with a weak D call TRBD1 (6 bases). The CDR3 is 15 residues long. From germline, CDR1 is DFQATT and CDR2 SNEGSKA (reference sequence). The V end lost 3 bases, the J end lost 0 bases, and 14 bases lay between the germline ends. This CDR3 reads CSASVGAKNQETQYF. The CDR3 coding sequence is TGCAGTGCTAGCGTGGGGGCAAAGAACCAAGAGACCCAGTACTTC.

This clonotype occurred many times. V is TRBV12-3 or TRBV12-4 and J is TRBJ2-3, with 11 positions matching TRBD2. The V gene end was trimmed by 5 bases and the J gene end by 4 bases; junction bases not matched to a gene: 8. The CDR3 has 16 residues. Written as DNA, the CDR3 is TGTGCCAGCAGTCCCTTAGCGGGGGGGCCGGCAGATACGCAGTATTTT. As protein: CASSPLAGGPADTQYF.

This clonotype appeared many times. V gene TRBV2 combines with J gene TRBJ2-2, with 8 bases fitting TRBD2. CDR1 and CDR2 from the germline V gene are SNHLY and FYNNEI. V shed 10 bases and J 4 bases; nucleotides not matched to a gene: 8. This CDR3 has 14 amino acids. In DNA form, the CDR3 reads TGTGCCACCAGGGGACTAGAGAGCACCGGGGAGCTGTTTTTT. Its translation is CATRGLESTGELFF.

At least ten counts were recorded for this clonotype. The chain employs TRBV12-3 or TRBV12-4 and TRBJ2-1, with 12 bases that match TRBD2. The J segment lost 10 bases and the V segment lost 1 base, leaving 2 bases of the junction unmatched. There are 14 residues in the CDR3. The DNA of the CDR3 is TGTGCCAGCAGTTTAGGACTAGCGGGGGACGAGCAGTTCTTC. It translates to CASSLGLAGDEQFF.

This clonotype was seen ten or more times. The rearrangement links TRBV5-1 to TRBJ2-1; TRBD1 matches at 9 bases. CDR1 and CDR2 from the germline V gene are SGHRS and YFSETQ. The CDR3 has 12 amino acids. V lost 4 bases to trimming and J lost 10 bases; unmatched junction nucleotides: 3. CDR3 sequence: CASSRTGDEQFF. CDR3 sequence (DNA): TGCGCCAGCAGCCGGACAGGGGACGAGCAGTTCTTC.

This clonotype was detected ten times or more. The V call is TRBV20-1, the J call TRBJ2-3; 15 bases are shared with TRBD2. V gave up 6 bases and J gave up 4 bases; unmatched junction bases: 2. Germline CDR1 and CDR2: DFQATT and SNEGSKA (reference sequence). This CDR3 has 14 amino acids. CDR3 DNA sequence: TGCAGTGCGTGGACTAGCGGGGGGGCAGATACGCAGTATTTT. Translation: CSAWTSGGADTQYF.

This clonotype was detected many times. The J gene is TRBJ2-3, the V gene TRBV7-8; D ambiguous. Deletions cut 6 bases from V and 3 bases from J, with 16 bases between. CDR3 size: 15 residues. In germline, CDR1 is SGHVS, CDR2 FQNEAQ. The CDR3 nucleotides read TGTGCCAGCAGGTCGGAAAGGGCCAAGACAGATACGCAGTATTTT. As protein: CASRSERAKTDTQYF.

This clonotype has ten or more counts. J is TRBJ1-6 and V is TRBV12-3 or TRBV12-4, with no clear D. The CDR3 length is 13 residues. Trimming took 7 bases from V and 5 from J, leaving 9 bases between them. This chain's CDR3 is CASKQNHNSPLHF. In DNA, the CDR3 is TGTGCCAGCAAACAAAATCATAATTCACCCCTCCACTTT.

At least ten counts were recorded for this clonotype. This chain uses TRBV4-1 with TRBJ2-3; 9 bases match TRBD2. Germline-derived CDR1 and CDR2 are MGHRA and YSYEKL. CDR3 length: 18 amino acids. Trimming took 0 bases from V and 2 from J; bases not matched to a gene: 9. For the CDR3, the DNA is TGCGCCAGCAGCCAAGAAGGCTCGCCTAGCGGGGTCACAGATACGCAGTATTTT. Translating it yields CASSQEGSPSGVTDTQYF.

In this sample, this clonotype turned up a few times. The gene calls are TRBV3-1 and TRBJ2-7; tentatively, D is TRBD1 (5 bases). The germline V and J ends were trimmed by 1 base and 5 bases, with 9 bases remaining between them. The CDR3 has 13 amino acids. Germline V CDR1 and CDR2: LGHDT, YNNKEL (reference sequence). The CDR3 coding sequence is TGTGCCAGCAGCCAAGTAAGGGGTAACGAGCAGTACTTC. Its protein product is CASSQVRGNEQYF.

This clonotype was detected many times. The chain links TRBV7-8 to TRBJ2-7; D may be TRBD1 or TRBD2 (5 bases each). Trimming took 4 bases from V and 4 from J, leaving 11 bases between them. Germline CDR1 is SGHVS and CDR2 is FQNEAQ. CDR3 length: 13 amino acids. The CDR3 loop is CASSSEWGYEQYF. The CDR3 DNA reads as TGTGCCAGCAGCTCCGAATGGGGGTACGAGCAGTACTTC.

This clonotype was seen ten or more times. J is TRBJ1-1 and V is TRBV12-3 or TRBV12-4; 9 nucleotides line up with TRBD1. This CDR3 has 14 amino acids. J gave up 2 bases and V 6 bases, and 4 bases lay outside the gene matches. CDR3 sequence: CASRTGQGNTEAFF. The CDR3 DNA sequence: TGTGCCAGCAGGACGGGACAGGGTAACACTGAAGCTTTCTTT.

This clonotype was seen many times. The rearrangement joins TRBV10-3 to TRBJ2-3; 8 bases match TRBD2. Germline CDR1 reads ENHRY; CDR2 reads SYGVKD. J gave up 4 bases and V 10 bases, and 10 bases lay outside the gene matches. This CDR3 spans 14 amino acids. CDR3 in amino acids: CATVVAGMSDTQYF. CDR3 sequence (DNA): TGTGCCACCGTGGTAGCGGGGATGTCAGATACGCAGTATTTT.

This clonotype appeared a few times. The rearrangement uses TRBV20-1 and TRBJ2-7; unclear D gene. Trimming removed 1 base from V and 1 base from J, with 5 bases in between. CDR1 is DFQATT and CDR2 is SNEGSKA in the germline V gene (reference sequence). This CDR3 contains 12 residues. CDR3 protein: CSARGLSYEQYF. The CDR3 DNA sequence: TGCAGTGCTAGAGGGCTATCCTACGAGCAGTACTTC.

This clonotype occurred many times. Germline and junction disagree at one end, which may indicate a read error. The rearrangement uses TRBV7-7 and TRBJ2-5, with D possibly TRBD1 on 6 matching bases. The V gene's germline CDR1 is SSHAT and CDR2 FNYEAQ (reference sequence). The CDR3 spans 15 residues. Here the CDR3 DNA reads TGTGCTAGCAGCCCCGACCCAGGGGTGAAAGAGACCCAGTACTTC. Translated, it gives CASSPDPGVKETQYF. Full variable domain (rest looked up from reference TRBV7-7 and TRBJ2-5): GAGVSQSPRYKVTKRGQDVTLRCDPISSHATLYWYQQALGQGPEFLTYFNYEAQPDKSGLPSDRFSAERPEGSISTLTIQRTEQRDSAMYRCASSPDPGVKETQYFGPGTRLLVL.

This clonotype was recorded a few times. This chain links TRBV14 with TRBJ2-3; D is unclear. This CDR3 has 12 amino acids. The germline CDR1 and CDR2 sequences are SGHDN and FVKESK. The V and J ends lost 3 bases and 6 bases respectively, with 7 bases between them. CDR3 in DNA: TGTGCCAGCAGCCACGGTCCGGATACGCAGTATTTT. Its protein product is CASSHGPDTQYF.

The gene calls are TRBV6-1 and TRBJ2-1; 10 bases are a match to TRBD2. Germline loops: CDR1 MNHNS, CDR2 SASEGT. The ends lost 7 bases at V and 6 bases at J; junction bases unmatched: 6. This CDR3 has 14 residues. In nucleotides, the CDR3 is TGTGCCAGCATCAAGCGGGGGGGTCGCAATGAGCAGTTCTTC. It codes for CASIKRGGRNEQFF.

This clonotype appeared many times. This rearrangement joins TRBV7-8 to TRBJ2-1, with D unresolved. The CDR3 has 14 residues. CDR1 is SGHVS and CDR2 is FQNEAQ in the germline V gene. Trimming removed 1 base at V and 2 bases at J, with 6 bases between. The DNA of the CDR3 is TGTGCCAGCAGCTTAGTTGGGCCCTACAATGAGCAGTTCTTC. This gives the protein CASSLVGPYNEQFF.

This clonotype was seen repeatedly, ten times or more. CDR3 amino acids: CSVEWDRVSNEQFF. The DNA for the CDR3 is TGCAGCGTTGAATGGGACAGGGTATCGAATGAGCAGTTCTTC. The chain couples TRBV29-1 to TRBJ2-1; 9 bases are a match to TRBD1. Germline CDR1 is SQVTM and CDR2 is ANQGSEA. V lost 2 bases to trimming and J lost 7 bases; unmatched junction nucleotides: 6. The CDR3 is 14 amino acids.

This clonotype was seen repeatedly, ten times or more. V is TRBV6-1 and J is TRBJ2-7, with no clear D. CDR1 is MNHNS and CDR2 is SASEGT in the germline V gene. Trimming cost V 6 bases and J 4 bases, with 13 bases left between them. The CDR3 runs to 13 residues. CDR3 in amino acids: CASSHQEWYEQYF. In DNA form, the CDR3 reads TGTGCCAGCAGCCACCAAGAGTGGTACGAGCAGTACTTC.

There are many counts of this clonotype. V and J are TRBV10-3 and TRBJ1-1, with D tentatively TRBD1 (6 bases). CDR1 and CDR2 (germline): ENHRY, SYGVKD. V was pared by 11 bases and J by 1 base, with 14 bases between. The CDR3 is 13 amino acids. CDR3 sequence (DNA): TGTGCCTCCGGACAGACCCAGAACACTGAAGCTTTCTTT. Its translation is CASGQTQNTEAFF.